A selection of T cell receptor beta chains follows, all from one sample in a study of beta chain features in type 1 diabetes. Sequencing was performed with immunoSEQ multiplex PCR; in TCRdb, only in-frame clones are kept and a portion is missing. The table records fewer than 150,000 clones, 6.9% of them present only once. The material sequenced was central memory CD4+ T cells from blood. The receptors here all came from a woman aged 30 to 39 in good health. CDR3s include the opening cysteine and the closing phenylalanine or tryptophan. Fields, in order: clone size, V gene, J gene, D gene, CDR3 DNA, CDR3 protein. The D gene is left open where the match is weak. Clone size is given for some rows only: seen once, a few or many times, or a class if the clone is expanded.

>.|TRBV6-5|TRBJ2-7|.
TGTGCCAGCAGTTCCCGGGGGGCGCAAGGTCGCGAGCAGTACTTC
CASSSRGAQGREQYF
>few|TRBV28|TRBJ1-5|.
TGTGCCAGCAGCTCAGGACAAGCCAATCAGCCCCAGCATTTT
CASSSGQANQPQHF
>.|TRBV30|TRBJ2-2|TRBD2
TGTGCCTGGGGGGGACTAGTGGGTCGAAGAGGGGAGCTGTTTTTT
CAWGGLVGRRGELFF
>.|TRBV7-3|TRBJ2-7|.
TGTGCCAGCAGCCCCCTGGGGGGTAGAAGCTACGAGCAGTACTTC
CASSPLGGRSYEQYF
>.|TRBV28|TRBJ2-7|TRBD1
TGTGCCAGCAGCCGCAGAACAGGGGGTCGGCGCGAGCAGTACTTC
CASSRRTGGRREQYF
>.|TRBV7-8|TRBJ2-1|.
TGTGCCAGCAGAAGCGGTGTCGTCAATGAGCAGTTCTTC
CASRSGVVNEQFF
>many|TRBV10-3|TRBJ2-1|TRBD1
TGTGCCATCAGTGGCACAGGGGGCGAGGGCTACAATGAGCAGTTCTTC
CAISGTGGEGYNEQFF
>.|TRBV7-6|TRBJ1-1|TRBD1
TGTGCCAGCAGCTTAGGGGTAGGGCCAGGGGGCATCGGGACTGAAGCTTTCTTT
CASSLGVGPGGIGTEAFF
>many|TRBV30|TRBJ2-7|.
TGTGCCTGGAGGGACAGCGCCTACGAGCAGTACTTC
CAWRDSAYEQYF
>many|TRBV7-2|TRBJ2-7|.
TGTGCCAGCAGCTTCACGGGACTGAAAACCTACGAGCAGTACTTC
CASSFTGLKTYEQYF
>.|TRBV29-1|TRBJ1-1|.
TGCAGCGCAAGTGGGGGCGTCGGGACTGAAGCTTTCTTT
CSASGGVGTEAFF
>.|TRBV19|TRBJ1-1|.
TGTGCCAGTAGTACTTCGTTCCCGAACACTGAAGCTTTCTTT
CASSTSFPNTEAFF
>few|TRBV4-1|TRBJ1-5|TRBD1
TGCGCCAGCAGCCGACAGGGGGAGGATCAGCCCCAGCATTTT
CASSRQGEDQPQHF
>.|TRBV5-1|TRBJ2-1|TRBD2
TGCGCCAGCAGCTTAGAAAGCGGGAGTAGGCCCAATGAGCAGTTCTTC
CASSLESGSRPNEQFF
>few|TRBV4-2|TRBJ2-3|TRBD1
TGTGCCAGCAGCTTGCAGGGGGCGACAGATACGCAGTATTTT
CASSLQGATDTQYF
>few|TRBV7-2|TRBJ2-3|TRBD2
TGTGCCAGCAGCCTACGGACTAGCGGGTCCACAGGGCGGTATTTT
CASSLRTSGSTGRYF
>.|TRBV19|TRBJ1-1|TRBD1
TGTGCCAGTATGGGACAGGGGGCTGCTTACACTGAAGCTTTCTTT
CASMGQGAAYTEAFF
>many|TRBV28|TRBJ1-5|.
TGTGCCAGCCATGATACGGGGGGAAAAAATCAGCCCCAGCATTTT
CASHDTGGKNQPQHF
>many|TRBV23-1|TRBJ2-7|.
TGCGCCAGCAGTCGCTACAGGGACCCCTACGAGCAGTACTTC
CASSRYRDPYEQYF
>.|TRBV4-2|TRBJ2-7|TRBD2
TGTGCCATTGGGGGAGCGGGAAAGGAGCAGTACTTC
CAIGGAGKEQYF
>.|TRBV6-5|TRBJ2-7|.
TGTGCCAGCACGAGGAATTACGAGCAGTACTTC
CASTRNYEQYF
>.|TRBV6-4|TRBJ2-2|TRBD2
TGTGCCAGCAGTGACAGGCGGGGGACCGGGGAGCTGTTTTTT
CASSDRRGTGELFF
>few|TRBV19|TRBJ1-2|TRBD1
TGTGCCAGTAGTCCCGGGACAGGGGGCAACTATGGCTACGCCTTC
CASSPGTGGNYGYAF
>.|TRBV7-9|TRBJ1-6|TRBD1
TGTGCCAGCAGCTTAGAAGACCGGGACAGAAGCTCACCCCTCCACTTT
CASSLEDRDRSSPLHF
>many|TRBV29-1|TRBJ2-2|.
TGCAGCGTTTCCTATCAGAACACCGGGGAGCTGTTTTTT
CSVSYQNTGELFF
>.|TRBV2|TRBJ2-5|.
TGTGCCAGCGCGGAACAGGGACCTCAAGAGACCCAGTACTTC
CASAEQGPQETQYF
>.|TRBV7-8|TRBJ2-3|.
TGTGCCAGCAGCCCTACTGAGGTCAGAACAGATACGCAGTATTTT
CASSPTEVRTDTQYF
>many|TRBV4-2|TRBJ2-7|.
TGTGCCAGCAGCCAACGTGCGGGACCAACCTACGAGCAGTACTTC
CASSQRAGPTYEQYF
>many|TRBV23-1|TRBJ1-2|.
TGCGCCAGCAGTCCCCCGAGGGCGGGTAGCTATGGCTACACCTTC
CASSPPRAGSYGYTF
>few|TRBV7-3|TRBJ2-7|TRBD2
TGTGCCAGCAGCTCGTCAGGACTAGCGGGGAGTCTGGAGCAGTACTTC
CASSSSGLAGSLEQYF
>.|TRBV6-1|TRBJ2-4|.
TGTGCCAGCAGGGGGGCAGTAGCCGGAAACATTCAGTACTTC
CASRGAVAGNIQYF
>.|TRBV9|TRBJ2-7|.
TGTGCCAGCAGCGTACGGGACTCTTCCTACGAGCAGTACTTC
CASSVRDSSYEQYF
>.|TRBV6-1|TRBJ2-3|.
TGTGCCAGCAGTTATGTACAGAGCACAGATACGCAGTATTTT
CASSYVQSTDTQYF
>many|TRBV15|TRBJ2-3|.
TGTGCCACCAGCCGGGGACAAGACCCAGATACGCAGTATTTT
CATSRGQDPDTQYF
>.|TRBV2|TRBJ2-1|.
TGTGCCAGCAGTGAGATCCAGGTAAACAATGAGCAGTTCTTC
CASSEIQVNNEQFF
>many|TRBV7-9|TRBJ2-5|TRBD2
TGTGCCAGCAGCTTAGCGGGAGGAGCGGGAGGACAAGAGACCCAGTACTTC
CASSLAGGAGGQETQYF
>.|TRBV28|TRBJ1-5|.
TGTGCCAGCAGTTCAGCAGGGGTCAGCAATCAGCCCCAGCATTTT
CASSSAGVSNQPQHF
>few|TRBV10-3|TRBJ2-3|.
TGTGCCATCAATTCGGGCGGCGGGGGCACAGATACGCAGTATTTT
CAINSGGGGTDTQYF
>.|TRBV7-9|TRBJ2-1|TRBD2
TGTGCCAGCAGCTGGCTAGCGGGAGGGAACAATGAGCAGTTCTTC
CASSWLAGGNNEQFF
>few|TRBV4-3|TRBJ1-5|.
TGCGCCAGCAGCCAAGAAGCGGTGGGTCGCAATCAGCCCCAGCATTTT
CASSQEAVGRNQPQHF
>.|TRBV27|TRBJ1-1|.
TGTGCCAGCAGTTTATCGGTGTCAGGGGTCACTGAAGCTTTCTTT
CASSLSVSGVTEAFF
>many|TRBV28|TRBJ2-7|TRBD1
TGTGCCAGCAGCAAAACAGGGGGCGTTAACGAGCAGTACTTC
CASSKTGGVNEQYF
>few|TRBV10-3|TRBJ2-2|TRBD2
TGTGCCATCGATGGGGGGGGTATAGCGAACACCGGGGAGCTGTTTTTT
CAIDGGGIANTGELFF
>.|TRBV7-9|TRBJ2-1|.
TGTGCCAACGCCGCCGAGGATGAGCAGTTCTTC
CANAAEDEQFF
>.|TRBV6-6|TRBJ2-7|TRBD2
TGTGCCAGCAGTTACCCCGAGCGGGAGGGCCGGCACGAGCAGTACTTC
CASSYPEREGRHEQYF
>many|TRBV7-2|TRBJ2-5|TRBD2
TGTGCCAGCAGCTTAGCTAGGCTAGCGGGCGGGGAGACCCAGTACTTC
CASSLARLAGGETQYF
>.|TRBV18|TRBJ1-5|.
TGTGCCAGCTCACCAGGGACACATAGCAATCAGCCCCAGCATTTT
CASSPGTHSNQPQHF
>.|TRBV25-1|TRBJ2-7|.
TGTGCCAGCAGTGAGCCGGGACAACTCTACGAGCAGTACTTC
CASSEPGQLYEQYF
>.|TRBV5-1|TRBJ2-3|.
TGCGCCAGCAGCTTGGAGACGGACAGACGCACAGATACGCAGTATTTT
CASSLETDRRTDTQYF
>many|TRBV30|TRBJ2-3|.
TGTGCCTGGAGAGGGGAATCCGGGACACCGCAGTATTTT
CAWRGESGTPQYF
>.|TRBV5-4|TRBJ2-3|TRBD2
TGTGCCAGCAGCTCTGGACTAGGAACAGATACGCAGTATTTT
CASSSGLGTDTQYF
>few|TRBV28|TRBJ1-2|.
TGTGCCAGCAGTGTTCAGATGAACTATGGCTACACCTTC
CASSVQMNYGYTF
>many|TRBV7-2|TRBJ2-2|.
TGTGCCAGCAGCTTAGCAGGGGGCACCGGGGAGCTGTTTTTT
CASSLAGGTGELFF
>.|TRBV15|TRBJ2-5|TRBD1
TGTGCCACCAGCAGAGAGGGGACAGGGACGGGGAAGACCCAGTACTTC
CATSREGTGTGKTQYF
>few|TRBV11-3|TRBJ2-3|TRBD2
TGTGCCAGCAGCCTGGGAGGGGTACAAGATACGCAGTATTTT
CASSLGGVQDTQYF